Following are 22 T cell receptor beta chains from one sample sequenced in a study of human thymus T cells. Here immunoSEQ multiplex PCR was the method, and the copy in TCRdb shows in-frame clones only, minus some. Counted here are 54,000 or so clones, approximately 95% occurring once; the ten biggest clones make up over 5%. The source material was blood. The receptors shown here come from a boy under three years old with a congenital heart defect but otherwise immunologically healthy.

This sequence joins TRBV7-9 and TRBJ1-2; D not certain. CDR1 is SEHNR and CDR2 is FQNEAQ in the germline V gene (reference sequence). Trimming removed 0 bases at V and 5 bases at J, with 7 bases between. CDR3 length: 13 amino acids. This chain's CDR3 is CASSLAQSYGYTF. DNA for the CDR3: TGTGCCAGCAGCTTAGCACAGAGTTATGGCTACACCTTC. The full variable domain, its missing parts supplied by reference TRBV7-9 and TRBJ1-2, is DTGVSQNPRHKITKRGQNVTFRCDPISEHNRLYWYRQTLGQGPEFLTYFQNEAQLEKSRLLSDRFSAERPKGSFSTLEIQRTEQGDSAMYLCASSLAQSYGYTFGSGTRLTVV.

The J gene is TRBJ1-1, the V gene TRBV7-9; D unresolved. The V gene lost 0 bases and the J gene lost 1 base, with 3 bases spanning the gap. This CDR3 has 13 residues. Germline V gene sequence: CDR1 SEHNR, CDR2 FQNEAQ (reference sequence). The CDR3 sequence is CASSLAGNTEAFF. For the CDR3, the DNA is TGTGCCAGCAGCTTAGCAGGGAACACTGAAGCTTTCTTT.

The J gene is TRBJ2-3, the V gene TRBV6-1; D not certain. The CDR3 is made up of 15 amino acids. Germline CDR1 reads MNHNS; CDR2 reads SASEGT. V dropped 1 base and J dropped 0 bases, with 8 bases sitting between them. DNA of the CDR3: TGTGCCAGCAGTGAAGTACGGATAAGCACAGATACGCAGTATTTT. This encodes CASSEVRISTDTQYF.

The chain employs TRBV28 and TRBJ2-3; 7 positions agree with TRBD2. Germline loops: CDR1 MDHEN, CDR2 SYDVKM. V lost 4 bases to trimming and J lost 5 bases; unmatched junction nucleotides: 15. The CDR3 extends over 17 amino acids. The CDR3 DNA follows: TGTGCCAGCAGTTCCCGACTAGAGGGGAGGGCCAGAGATACGCAGTATTTT. Translated: CASSSRLEGRARDTQYF.

This clone showed up just once. The rearrangement uses TRBV18 and TRBJ2-3, with TRBD1 matching 10 bases. CDR1 and CDR2 from the germline V gene are KGHSH and LQKENI. CDR3 length: 15 residues. Losses at the gene ends were 5 bases for V and 6 bases for J; bases not matched to a gene: 8. The CDR3 DNA reads as TGTGCCAGCTCATCCGGGACAGGGGTCGTGGATACGCAGTATTTT. It codes for CASSSGTGVVDTQYF.

The chain uses TRBV19 and TRBJ1-2, with a possible D match to TRBD1 (6 bases). The V and J ends lost 4 bases and 3 bases respectively, with 12 bases between them. The CDR3 contains 14 residues. Looked up from germline, CDR1 is LNHDA and CDR2 is SQIVND (reference sequence). This chain's CDR3 is CASSTSQGDYGYTF. CDR3 nucleotide sequence: TGTGCCAGTAGTACCTCACAGGGAGACTATGGCTACACCTTC.

V gene TRBV5-1 combines with J gene TRBJ2-1, with no clear D. Looked up from germline, CDR1 is SGHRS and CDR2 is YFSETQ. This CDR3 region has 15 residues. Trimming cost V 0 bases and J 1 base, with 8 bases left between them. The CDR3: CASSLGQSSYNEQFF. CDR3 sequence (DNA): TGCGCCAGCAGCTTGGGCCAGAGTTCCTACAATGAGCAGTTCTTC. Filled out from reference TRBV5-1 and TRBJ2-1, the complete variable domain reads KAGVTQTPRYLIKTRGQQVTLSCSPISGHRSVSWYQQTPGQGLQFLFEYFSETQRNKGNFPGRFSGRQFSNSRSEMNVSTLELGDSALYLCASSLGQSSYNEQFFGPGTRLTVL.

The chain recombines TRBV28 with TRBJ2-1; 8 bases are a match to TRBD2. Germline V CDR1 and CDR2: MDHEN, SYDVKM. V dropped 3 bases and J dropped 3; count of bases not matched to a gene: 7. The CDR3 sequence is 16 residues long. As DNA, the CDR3 is TGTGCCAGCAGTTTTCAAGCGGGAGCTCACTACAATGAGCAGTTCTTC. It encodes CASSFQAGAHYNEQFF.

The J gene is TRBJ1-2, the V gene TRBV27; D is undetermined. V gave up 4 bases and J gave up 3 bases, with 9 bases separating them. Germline values: CDR1 MNHEY, CDR2 SMNVEV (reference sequence). CDR3 size: 13 residues. The CDR3 region is CASSYGPHYGYTF. In nucleotides, the CDR3 is TGTGCCAGCAGTTACGGACCGCACTATGGCTACACCTTC.

The V gene is TRBV10-3, the J gene TRBJ1-2, with D perhaps matching TRBD1 (5 bases). This CDR3 region has 13 residues. The V end was cut by 7 bases, the J end by 1 base, with 10 bases between. In germline, CDR1 is ENHRY, CDR2 SYGVKD. This chain's CDR3 is CAITGTFNYGYTF. Written as DNA, the CDR3 is TGTGCCATCACCGGGACCTTTAACTATGGCTACACCTTC.

The V and J genes are TRBV7-9 and TRBJ2-2, with D possibly matching TRBD1 (5 bases). The germline V gene has CDR1 SEHNR and CDR2 FQNEAQ (reference sequence). The ends were cut back, 5 bases at V and 6 bases at J, with 13 bases in the middle. The CDR3 contains 14 residues. The CDR3 bases are TGTGCCAGCAGCCCCGACAGTTACCCCGGGGAGCTGTTTTTT. Translated, it gives CASSPDSYPGELFF.

The V gene is TRBV29-1, the J gene TRBJ1-2, with a weak D call TRBD1 (6 bases). The germline V and J ends were trimmed by 4 bases and 1 base, with 13 bases remaining between them. The CDR3 loop spans 14 amino acids. Germline CDR1 is SQVTM and CDR2 is ANQGSEA. CDR3 sequence reads: CSVVKGHLNYGYTF. CDR3 sequence (DNA): TGCAGCGTTGTAAAGGGACATCTTAACTATGGCTACACCTTC.

This sequence joins TRBV27 and TRBJ2-1; no reliable D call. The length of the CDR3 is 12 residues. V lost 6 bases and J 0 bases, leaving 3 bases between the germline ends. Germline V gene lookup returns CDR1 MNHEY and CDR2 SMNVEV (reference sequence). The CDR3 spells CASRHSYNEQFF. Here the CDR3 DNA reads TGTGCCAGCAGACACTCCTACAATGAGCAGTTCTTC.

The CDR3 protein is CASSPSTGETNQPQHF. CDR3 sequence (DNA): TGTGCCAGCTCACCATCGACAGGGGAAACGAATCAGCCCCAGCATTTT. This chain joins TRBV18 and TRBJ1-5; 8 nucleotides align to TRBD1. The CDR3 runs to 16 residues. Germline V gene sequence: CDR1 KGHSH, CDR2 LQKENI. The junction had 7 bases not matched to a gene; V was cut back by 2 bases and J by 4 bases. The whole variable domain, filled in from reference TRBV18 and TRBJ1-5, reads NAGVMQNPRHLVRRRGQEARLRCSPMKGHSHVYWYRQLPEEGLKFMVYLQKENIIDESGMPKERFSAEFPKEGPSILRIQQVVRGDSAAYFCASSPSTGETNQPQHFGDGTRLSIL.

The J gene is TRBJ2-3, the V gene TRBV11-2; weak D call: TRBD1 (6 bases). The germline V and J ends were trimmed by 0 bases and 2 bases, with 9 bases remaining between them. CDR1 is SGHAT, CDR2 FQNNGV, per germline. This CDR3 has 15 residues. In DNA form, the CDR3 reads TGTGCCAGCAGCTTAGAGACAGGTTCCACAGATACGCAGTATTTT. Translating it yields CASSLETGSTDTQYF.

V and J are TRBV7-7 and TRBJ2-1; 9 bases fit TRBD2. CDR1 SSHAT and CDR2 FNYEAQ come from the germline V gene (reference sequence). Unmatched junction bases numbered 6, after V lost 3 bases and J lost 3 bases. CDR3 length: 16 amino acids. In DNA form, the CDR3 reads TGTGCCAGCAGCTTCCGCGGGGGGGCCCTCTACAATGAGCAGTTCTTC. Its translation: CASSFRGGALYNEQFF.

A single count supports this clone. The J gene is TRBJ2-3, the V gene TRBV10-1; TRBD2 agrees at 13 bases. The V gene's germline CDR1 is WNHNN and CDR2 SYGVQD (reference sequence). J gave up 3 bases and V 8 bases, and 5 bases lay outside the gene matches. The length of the CDR3 is 15 residues. CDR3 sequence (DNA): TGCGCCAGCTATCGACTAGCGGGAGGTACAGATACGCAGTATTTT. Protein sequence: CASYRLAGGTDTQYF.

The chain is built from TRBV7-2 and TRBJ2-7, with 7 bases lining up with TRBD2. J gave up 7 bases and V 0 bases, and 6 bases lay outside the gene matches. Germline loops: CDR1 SGHTA, CDR2 FQGNSA. The length of the CDR3 is 14 residues. The CDR3 sequence is CASSLADWTREQYF. The CDR3 bases are TGTGCCAGCAGCTTAGCGGATTGGACTAGGGAGCAGTACTTC.

The genes are TRBV6-1 and TRBJ2-4, with D uncertain. The CDR3 extends over 13 amino acids. The V gene's germline CDR1 is MNHNS and CDR2 SASEGT. Trimming cost V 1 base and J 1 base, with 2 bases left between them. The CDR3 coding sequence is TGTGCCAGCAGTGAAGGGGCCAAAAACATTCAGTACTTC. This gives the protein CASSEGAKNIQYF.

The rearrangement joins TRBV19 to TRBJ1-2; possible D gene TRBD1, 5 bases. Germline V gene lookup returns CDR1 LNHDA and CDR2 SQIVND (reference sequence). There are 16 residues in the CDR3. The V end was cut by 7 bases, the J end by 7 bases, with 25 bases between. The CDR3 nucleotides read TGTGCCAGTACCCCCGGTAGGGGCAGCCTCCGCGGTGGCTACACCTTC. Translating gives CASTPGRGSLRGGYTF.

The gene calls are TRBV6-5 and TRBJ1-1; the D is unclear. V shed 8 bases and J shed 0 bases, with 13 bases lying between them. CDR3 length: 14 residues. From germline, CDR1 is MNHEY and CDR2 SVGAGI. The CDR3 nucleotides read TGTGCCAGCCAATTTACGAGGGTGAACACTGAAGCTTTCTTT. This gives the protein CASQFTRVNTEAFF.

V usage is TRBV11-2 and J usage is TRBJ2-3; D gene uncertain. V was trimmed by 7 bases and J by 2 bases, leaving 19 bases between them. This CDR3 has 16 residues. CDR1 SGHAT and CDR2 FQNNGV come from the germline V gene. CDR3 region: CASTDFSGVHTDTQYF. For the CDR3, the DNA is TGTGCCAGCACCGACTTTAGTGGAGTACACACAGATACGCAGTATTTT.